This T cell receptor beta chain comes out of a study of blood T cell repertoires in COVID-19. The overall study: The samples span acute and convalescent COVID-19 from the United States, Italy and Spain.

V lost 3 bases and J lost 0, with 15 bases in between. CDR1 SEHNR and CDR2 FQNEAQ come from the germline V gene (reference sequence). The CDR3 is 16 amino acids. This clone came up once. Participants came from about two dozen US areas, aged roughly 18 to 89 years. Donors of Cohort 3 who recovered were those that had two negative PCRs, clearance, or symptom resolution. Authors' methods: Cell counts per sample came from amplifying reference gene primers. Clones were read by immunoSEQ multiplex PCR, and TCRdb kept only the in-frame ones, dropping some. Clonal size and the V and J genes are those of that table, whereas D and trimming came from the DNA. Here the sample spans under 300,000 clones, approximately 84% being singletons.

V usage is TRBV7-9 and J usage is TRBJ2-7; a weak D match, TRBD2 (6 bases). The origin of this receptor is a man between 18 and 29 years old who had recovered from COVID-19. The sequenced sample consisted of PBMCs or T cells enriched from blood (not recorded which). The CDR3 spells CASSFGPDGGSYEQYF. As DNA, the CDR3 is TGTGCCAGCAGCTTCGGCCCGGACGGGGGCTCCTACGAGCAGTACTTC.